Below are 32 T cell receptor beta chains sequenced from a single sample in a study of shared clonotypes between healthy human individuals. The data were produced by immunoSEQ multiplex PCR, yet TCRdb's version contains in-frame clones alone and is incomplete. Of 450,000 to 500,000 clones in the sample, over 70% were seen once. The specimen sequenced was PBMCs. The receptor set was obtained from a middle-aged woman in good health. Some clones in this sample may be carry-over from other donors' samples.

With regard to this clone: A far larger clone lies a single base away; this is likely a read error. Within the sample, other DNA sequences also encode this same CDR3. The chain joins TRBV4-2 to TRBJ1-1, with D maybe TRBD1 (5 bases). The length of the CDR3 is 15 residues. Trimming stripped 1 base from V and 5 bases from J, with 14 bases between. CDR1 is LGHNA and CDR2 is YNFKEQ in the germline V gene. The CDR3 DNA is TGTGCCAGCAGCCAAGGAGGGACCCTGAGTACTGAAGCTTTCTTT. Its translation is CASSQGGTLSTEAFF.

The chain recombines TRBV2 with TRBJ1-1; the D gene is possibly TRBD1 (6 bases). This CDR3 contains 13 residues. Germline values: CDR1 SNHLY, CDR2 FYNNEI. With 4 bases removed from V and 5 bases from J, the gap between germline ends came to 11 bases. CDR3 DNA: TGTGCCAGCAGTGGCGAAGGGGGTACTGAAGCTTTCTTT. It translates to CASSGEGGTEAFF.

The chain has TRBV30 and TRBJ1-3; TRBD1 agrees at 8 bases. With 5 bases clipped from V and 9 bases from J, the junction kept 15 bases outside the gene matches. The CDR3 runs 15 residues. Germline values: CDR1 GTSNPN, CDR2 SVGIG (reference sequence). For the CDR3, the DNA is TGTGCCTGGGGAATCCCCGGGACAGGAGATGTCACCATATATTTT. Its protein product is CAWGIPGTGDVTIYF.

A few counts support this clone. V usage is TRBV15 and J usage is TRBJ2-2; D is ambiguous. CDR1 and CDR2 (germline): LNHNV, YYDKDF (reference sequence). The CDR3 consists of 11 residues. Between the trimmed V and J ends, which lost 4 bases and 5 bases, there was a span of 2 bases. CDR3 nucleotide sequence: TGTGCCACCAGCATAACCGGGGAGCTGTTTTTT. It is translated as CATSITGELFF.

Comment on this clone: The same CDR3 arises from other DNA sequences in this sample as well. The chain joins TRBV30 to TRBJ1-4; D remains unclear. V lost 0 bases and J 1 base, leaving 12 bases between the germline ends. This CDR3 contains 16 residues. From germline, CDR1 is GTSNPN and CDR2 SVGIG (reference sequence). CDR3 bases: TGTGCCTGGAGTGTAGCTGCACACGTAACTAATGAAAAACTGTTTTTT. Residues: CAWSVAAHVTNEKLFF. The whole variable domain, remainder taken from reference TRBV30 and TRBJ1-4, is SQTIHQWPATLVQPVGSPLSLECTVEGTSNPNLYWYRQAAGRGLQLLFYSVGIGQISSEVPQNLSASRPQDRQFILSSKKLLLSDSGFYLCAWSVAAHVTNEKLFFGSGTQLSVL.

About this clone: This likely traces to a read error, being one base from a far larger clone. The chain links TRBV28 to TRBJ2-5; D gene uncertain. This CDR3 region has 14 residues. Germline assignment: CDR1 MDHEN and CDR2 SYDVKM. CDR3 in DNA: TGTGCCAGCAGTCTAGGGATACACCAAGAGACCCAGCACTTC. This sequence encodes CASSLGIHQETQHF.

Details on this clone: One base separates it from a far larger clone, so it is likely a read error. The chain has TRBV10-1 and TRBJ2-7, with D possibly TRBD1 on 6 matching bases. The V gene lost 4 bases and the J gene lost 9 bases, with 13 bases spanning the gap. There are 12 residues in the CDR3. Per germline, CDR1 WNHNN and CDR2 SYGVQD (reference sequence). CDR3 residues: CASSANRAGQYF. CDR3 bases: TGCGCCAGCAGTGCTAACAGGGCGGGGCAGTACTTC.

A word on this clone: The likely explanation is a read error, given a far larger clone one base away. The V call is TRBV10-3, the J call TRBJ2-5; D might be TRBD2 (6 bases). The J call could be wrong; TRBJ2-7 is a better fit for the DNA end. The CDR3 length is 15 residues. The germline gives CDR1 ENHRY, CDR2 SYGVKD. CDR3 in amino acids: CAISTWRDTPYEQYF. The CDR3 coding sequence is TGTGCCATCAGCACCTGGCGGGATACACCCTACGAGCAGTACTTC.

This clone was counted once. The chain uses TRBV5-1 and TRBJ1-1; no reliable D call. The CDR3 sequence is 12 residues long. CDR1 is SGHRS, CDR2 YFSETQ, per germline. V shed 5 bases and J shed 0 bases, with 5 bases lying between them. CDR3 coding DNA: TGCGCCAGCAGGGACTTGAACACTGAAGCTTTCTTT. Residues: CASRDLNTEAFF.

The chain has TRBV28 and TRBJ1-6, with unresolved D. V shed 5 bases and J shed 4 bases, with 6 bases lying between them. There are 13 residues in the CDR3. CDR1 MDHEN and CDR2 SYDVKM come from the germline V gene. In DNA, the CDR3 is TGTGCCAGCAGTGGGGTATATAATTCACCCCTCCACTTT. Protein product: CASSGVYNSPLHF.

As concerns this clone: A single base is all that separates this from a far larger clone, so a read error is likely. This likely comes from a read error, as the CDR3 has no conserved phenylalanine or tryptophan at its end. The CDR3 DNA follows: TGCGCCAGCAGCTTGGGACCTAGCGGTATGTACGAGCAGTACTTA. Its translation is CASSLGPSGMYEQYL. The chain recombines TRBV5-1 with TRBJ2-7; 7 bases are shared with TRBD2. The CDR3 runs 15 residues. With 0 bases clipped from V and 4 bases from J, the junction kept 7 bases outside the gene matches. Germline CDR1 SGHRS, CDR2 YFSETQ.

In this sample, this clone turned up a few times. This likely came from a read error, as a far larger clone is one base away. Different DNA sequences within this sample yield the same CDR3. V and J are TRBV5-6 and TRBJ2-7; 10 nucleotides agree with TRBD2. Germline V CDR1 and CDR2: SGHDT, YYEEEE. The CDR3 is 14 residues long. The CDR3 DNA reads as TGTGCCAGTAGCTTAGGGACTAGCGTCTACGAGCAGTACTTC. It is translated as CASSLGTSVYEQYF.

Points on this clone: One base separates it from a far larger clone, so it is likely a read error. The CDR3 region is CASTPLAGDRGTQYF. The CDR3 coding sequence is TGTGCCAGCACCCCGCTAGCGGGAGATCGAGGGACCCAGTACTTC. The chain recombines TRBV6-1 with TRBJ2-5, with TRBD2 matching over 10 bases. The CDR3 contains 15 residues. J was trimmed by 7 bases and V by 7 bases; bases with no gene match: 12. Per germline, CDR1 MNHNS and CDR2 SASEGT.

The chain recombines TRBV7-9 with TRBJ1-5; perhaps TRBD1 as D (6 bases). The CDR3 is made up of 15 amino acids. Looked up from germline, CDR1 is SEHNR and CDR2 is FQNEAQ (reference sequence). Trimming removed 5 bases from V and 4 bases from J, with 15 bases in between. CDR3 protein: CASSGGQSGNQPQHF. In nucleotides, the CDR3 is TGTGCCAGCAGCGGAGGACAGAGTGGGAATCAGCCCCAGCATTTT.

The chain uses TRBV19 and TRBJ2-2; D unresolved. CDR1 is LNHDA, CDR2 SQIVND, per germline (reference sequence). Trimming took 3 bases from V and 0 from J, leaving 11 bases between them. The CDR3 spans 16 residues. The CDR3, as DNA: TGTGCCAGTAGTATTCGGGTGGGAACGAACACCGGGGAGCTGTTTTTT. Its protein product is CASSIRVGTNTGELFF.

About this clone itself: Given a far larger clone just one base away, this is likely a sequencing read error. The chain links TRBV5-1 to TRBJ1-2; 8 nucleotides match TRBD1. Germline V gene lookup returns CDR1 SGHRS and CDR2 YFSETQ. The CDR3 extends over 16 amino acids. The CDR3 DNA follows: TGCGCCAGCAGCTTGGCCGAAGGACAGGGTGGCTATGGCCACACCTTC. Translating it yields CASSLAEGQGGYGHTF. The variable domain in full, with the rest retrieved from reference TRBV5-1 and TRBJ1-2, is KAGVTQTPRYLIKTRGQQVTLSCSPISGHRSVSWYQQTPGQGLQFLFEYFSETQRNKGNFPGRFSGRQFSNSRSEMNVSTLELGDSALYLCASSLAEGQGGYGHTFGSGTRLTVV.

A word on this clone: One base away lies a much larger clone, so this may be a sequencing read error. The CDR3 DNA follows: TGTGCCAGCCGAAACCCCCGCGTGAGGAGCTACTACGAGCAGTACTTC. Its protein product is CASRNPRVRSYYEQYF. This rearrangement joins TRBV18 to TRBJ2-7; D is unresolved. The V end lost 8 bases, the J end lost 3 bases, and 23 bases lay between the germline ends. Looked up from germline, CDR1 is KGHSH and CDR2 is LQKENI. There are 16 residues in the CDR3.

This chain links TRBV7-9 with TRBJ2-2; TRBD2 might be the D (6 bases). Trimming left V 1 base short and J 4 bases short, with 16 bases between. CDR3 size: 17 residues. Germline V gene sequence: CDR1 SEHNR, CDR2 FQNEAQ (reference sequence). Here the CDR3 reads CASSLGPRGSGTGELFF. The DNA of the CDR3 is TGTGCCAGCAGCTTAGGTCCACGGGGGTCGGGCACCGGGGAGCTGTTTTTT.

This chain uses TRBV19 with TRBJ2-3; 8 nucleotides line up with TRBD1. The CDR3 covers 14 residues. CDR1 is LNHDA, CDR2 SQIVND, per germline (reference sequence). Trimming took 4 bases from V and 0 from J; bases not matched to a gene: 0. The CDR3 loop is CASSRTGSTDTQYF. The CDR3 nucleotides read TGTGCCAGTAGTAGGACAGGGAGCACAGATACGCAGTATTTT.

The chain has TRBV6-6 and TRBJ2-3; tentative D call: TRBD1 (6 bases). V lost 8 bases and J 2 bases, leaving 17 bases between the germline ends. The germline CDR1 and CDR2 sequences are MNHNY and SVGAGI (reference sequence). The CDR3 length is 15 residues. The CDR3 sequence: CASCSQGFITDTQYF. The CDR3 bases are TGTGCCAGCTGTTCACAGGGTTTTATCACAGATACGCAGTATTTT.

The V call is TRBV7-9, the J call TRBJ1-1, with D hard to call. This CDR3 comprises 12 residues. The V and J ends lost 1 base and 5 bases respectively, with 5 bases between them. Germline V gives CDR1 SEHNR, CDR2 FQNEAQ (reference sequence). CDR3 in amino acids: CASSLGWTEAFF. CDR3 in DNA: TGTGCCAGCAGCTTAGGGTGGACTGAAGCTTTCTTT.

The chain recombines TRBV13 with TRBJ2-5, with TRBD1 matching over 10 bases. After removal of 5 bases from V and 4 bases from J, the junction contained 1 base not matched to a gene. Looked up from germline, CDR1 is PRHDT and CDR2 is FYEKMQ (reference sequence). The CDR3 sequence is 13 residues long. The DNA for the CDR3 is TGTGCCAGCAGCCGGGACAGGGGAGAGACCCAGTACTTC. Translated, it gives CASSRDRGETQYF.

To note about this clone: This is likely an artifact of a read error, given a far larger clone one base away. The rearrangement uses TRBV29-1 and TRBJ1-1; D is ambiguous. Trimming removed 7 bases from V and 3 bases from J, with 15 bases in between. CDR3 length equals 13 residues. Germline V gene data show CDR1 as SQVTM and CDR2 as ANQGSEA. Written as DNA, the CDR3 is TGCAGCGCCACAGTAGGGTTAGACACTGAAGCTTTCTTT. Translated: CSATVGLDTEAFF.

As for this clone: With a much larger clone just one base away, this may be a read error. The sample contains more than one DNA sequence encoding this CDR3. The CDR3 reads CSADGTSGRMSTDTQYF. The CDR3 region has the DNA TGCAGCGCCGATGGGACTAGCGGGAGGATGAGCACAGATACGCAGTATTTT. The chain links TRBV29-1 to TRBJ2-3, with TRBD2 matching 15 bases. Trimming at V came to 7 bases and at J to 0 bases, leaving 8 bases not matched to a gene. Germline V CDR1 and CDR2: SQVTM, ANQGSEA. The CDR3 consists of 17 residues.

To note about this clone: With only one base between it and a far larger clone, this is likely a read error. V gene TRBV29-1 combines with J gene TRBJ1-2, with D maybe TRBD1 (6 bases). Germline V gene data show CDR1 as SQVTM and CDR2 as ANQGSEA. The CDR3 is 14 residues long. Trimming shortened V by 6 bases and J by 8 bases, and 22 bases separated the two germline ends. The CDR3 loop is CSVVEGGGDLGYTF. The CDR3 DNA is TGCAGCGTGGTTGAAGGCGGGGGCGATTTGGGCTACACCTTC.

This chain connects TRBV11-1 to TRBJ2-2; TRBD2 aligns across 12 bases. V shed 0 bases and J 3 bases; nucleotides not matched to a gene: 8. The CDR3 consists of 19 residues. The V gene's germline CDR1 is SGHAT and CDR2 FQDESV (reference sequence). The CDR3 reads CASSLAWTTSGRDTGELFF. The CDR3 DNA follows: TGTGCCAGCAGCTTAGCGTGGACGACTAGCGGGAGAGACACCGGGGAGCTGTTTTTT.

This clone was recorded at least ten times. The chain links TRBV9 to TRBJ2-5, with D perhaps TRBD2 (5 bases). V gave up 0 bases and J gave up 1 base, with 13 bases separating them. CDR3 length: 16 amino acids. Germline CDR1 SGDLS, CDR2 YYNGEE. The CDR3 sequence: CASSVGDSDFQETQYF. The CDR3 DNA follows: TGTGCCAGCAGCGTAGGCGATAGCGACTTCCAAGAGACCCAGTACTTC.

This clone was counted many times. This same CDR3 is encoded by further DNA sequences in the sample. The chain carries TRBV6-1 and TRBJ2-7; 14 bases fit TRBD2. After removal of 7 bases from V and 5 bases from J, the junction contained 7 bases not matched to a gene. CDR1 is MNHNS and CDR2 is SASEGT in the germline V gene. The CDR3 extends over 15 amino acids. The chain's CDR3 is CASKRTSGRPHEQYF. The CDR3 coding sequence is TGTGCCAGCAAGCGGACTAGCGGGAGGCCCCACGAGCAGTACTTC.

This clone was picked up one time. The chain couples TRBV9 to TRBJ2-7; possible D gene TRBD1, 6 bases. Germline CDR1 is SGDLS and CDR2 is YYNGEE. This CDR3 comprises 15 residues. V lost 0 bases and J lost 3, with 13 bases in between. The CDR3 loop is CASSVDGTKVYEQYF. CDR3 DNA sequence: TGTGCCAGCAGCGTAGACGGGACAAAGGTCTACGAGCAGTACTTC.

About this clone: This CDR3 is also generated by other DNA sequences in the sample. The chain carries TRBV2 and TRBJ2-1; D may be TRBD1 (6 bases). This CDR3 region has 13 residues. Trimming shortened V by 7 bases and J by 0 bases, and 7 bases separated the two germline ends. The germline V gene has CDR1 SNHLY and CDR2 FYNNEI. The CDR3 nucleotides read TGTGCCAGCAACAGGGACTCCTACAATGAGCAGTTCTTC. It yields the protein CASNRDSYNEQFF.

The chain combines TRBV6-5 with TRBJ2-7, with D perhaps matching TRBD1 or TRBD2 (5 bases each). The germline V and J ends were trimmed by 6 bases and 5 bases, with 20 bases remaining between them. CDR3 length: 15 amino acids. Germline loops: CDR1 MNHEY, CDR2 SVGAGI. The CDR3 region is CASRKMGSGTNEQYF. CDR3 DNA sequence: TGTGCCAGCAGGAAAATGGGCTCCGGGACCAACGAGCAGTACTTC.

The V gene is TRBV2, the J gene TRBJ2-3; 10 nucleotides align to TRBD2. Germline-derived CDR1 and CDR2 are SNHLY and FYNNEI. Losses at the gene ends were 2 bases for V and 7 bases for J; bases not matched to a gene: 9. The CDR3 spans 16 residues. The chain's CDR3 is CASSENSSGSRNTQYF. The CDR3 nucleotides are TGTGCCAGCAGTGAAAATTCTAGCGGGAGTCGAAATACGCAGTATTTT.